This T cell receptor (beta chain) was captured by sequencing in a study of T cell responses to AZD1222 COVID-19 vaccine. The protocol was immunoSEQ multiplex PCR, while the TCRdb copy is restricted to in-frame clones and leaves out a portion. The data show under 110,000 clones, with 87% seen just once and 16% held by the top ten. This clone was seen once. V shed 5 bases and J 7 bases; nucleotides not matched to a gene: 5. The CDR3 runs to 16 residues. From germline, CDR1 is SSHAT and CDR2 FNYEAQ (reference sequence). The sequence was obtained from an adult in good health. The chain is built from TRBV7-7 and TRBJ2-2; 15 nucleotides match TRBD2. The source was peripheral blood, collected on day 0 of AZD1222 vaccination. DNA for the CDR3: TGTGCCAGCAGCAACGGACTAGCGGGAGGGGACGGGGAGCTGTTTTTT. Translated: CASSNGLAGGDGELFF.